Presented here are 9 T cell receptor beta chains from one specimen sequenced in a study of T cell responses to AZD1222 COVID-19 vaccine. Libraries were prepared by immunoSEQ multiplex PCR; TCRdb keeps only in-frame clonotypes and omits some of them. The sample records under 200,000 clones, roughly 94% being singletons. The specimen comprised peripheral blood, sampled on day 0 of AZD1222 vaccination. These receptors all come from an adult in good health.

This chain joins TRBV5-1 and TRBJ2-2; maybe TRBD2 (5 bases). This CDR3 comprises 18 residues. Trimming removed 7 bases from V and 1 base from J, with 23 bases in between. Looked up from germline, CDR1 is SGHRS and CDR2 is YFSETQ. In nucleotides, the CDR3 is TGCGCCAGCTCCGTTCAACGGGGTCTAGGTGGGAACACCGGGGAGCTGTTTTTT. Protein product: CASSVQRGLGGNTGELFF.

The chain carries TRBV15 and TRBJ1-2, with D perhaps TRBD1 (6 bases). Germline V lookup: CDR1 LNHNV, CDR2 YYDKDF (reference sequence). The CDR3 loop spans 14 amino acids. Trimming removed 4 bases from V and 4 bases from J, with 13 bases in between. This CDR3 is CATSKHDRTYGYTF. In DNA, the CDR3 is TGTGCCACCAGCAAGCATGACAGGACCTATGGCTACACCTTC.

The J gene is TRBJ2-7, the V gene TRBV30, with unresolved D. The CDR3 is 11 amino acids. V lost 3 bases and J 4 bases, leaving 7 bases between the germline ends. Germline values: CDR1 GTSNPN, CDR2 SVGIG (reference sequence). The DNA for the CDR3 is TGTGCCTGGAGGCAAAGATACGAGCAGTACTTC. Its protein product is CAWRQRYEQYF.

The CDR3 nucleotides are TGTGCCAGCAGGAGGTGGTCGGCAAGGCAGCCCCAGCATTTT. It yields the protein CASRRWSARQPQHF. The gene calls are TRBV5-6 and TRBJ1-5; D ambiguous. Germline CDR1 reads SGHDT; CDR2 reads YYEEEE. V lost 5 bases, J lost 7 bases, and 16 bases lay in between. The CDR3 extends over 14 amino acids.

CDR3: CASSFSVGRGRITEAFF. CDR3 DNA sequence: TGTGCCAGCAGCTTTAGCGTGGGGAGGGGGCGGATCACTGAAGCTTTCTTT. The chain combines TRBV3-1 (or the pseudogene TRBV3-2) with TRBJ1-1, with TRBD1 matching 7 bases. The CDR3 totals 17 residues. Per germline, CDR1 LGHDT and CDR2 YNNKEL (reference sequence). The J segment lost 4 bases and the V segment lost 5 bases, leaving 16 bases of the junction unmatched.

The rearrangement links TRBV5-1 to TRBJ1-2; D may be TRBD1 (5 bases). This CDR3 region has 15 residues. Germline CDR1 SGHRS, CDR2 YFSETQ. The V end was cut by 3 bases, the J end by 4 bases, with 16 bases between. The CDR3 sequence: CASSSLVMGGYGYTF. DNA for the CDR3: TGCGCCAGCAGCTCCCTAGTGATGGGGGGCTATGGCTACACCTTC.

The chain has TRBV19 and TRBJ2-3, with TRBD2 identical over 10 bases. CDR1 LNHDA and CDR2 SQIVND come from the germline V gene (reference sequence). The junction had 4 bases not matched to a gene; V was cut back by 4 bases and J by 3 bases. The CDR3 totals 15 residues. CDR3 DNA sequence: TGTGCCAGTAGTAGTAGCGGGAGGAGGACAGATACGCAGTATTTT. Amino acids: CASSSSGRRTDTQYF.

This clone has only one observation. The V and J genes are TRBV5-1 and TRBJ2-1, with 10 bases lining up with TRBD1. This CDR3 has 12 amino acids. Germline V gene sequence: CDR1 SGHRS, CDR2 YFSETQ. J was trimmed by 14 bases and V by 1 base; bases with no gene match: 3. The CDR3: CASSLKGTGEFF. CDR3 DNA sequence: TGCGCCAGCAGCTTGAAGGGGACAGGGGAGTTCTTC.

V and J are TRBV28 and TRBJ2-3, with unresolved D. Trimming removed 2 bases from V and 6 bases from J, with 6 bases in between. The CDR3 has 12 amino acids. Per germline, CDR1 MDHEN and CDR2 SYDVKM. The CDR3 bases are TGTGCCAGCAGTTTAAATCGCGATACGCAGTATTTT. This encodes CASSLNRDTQYF.